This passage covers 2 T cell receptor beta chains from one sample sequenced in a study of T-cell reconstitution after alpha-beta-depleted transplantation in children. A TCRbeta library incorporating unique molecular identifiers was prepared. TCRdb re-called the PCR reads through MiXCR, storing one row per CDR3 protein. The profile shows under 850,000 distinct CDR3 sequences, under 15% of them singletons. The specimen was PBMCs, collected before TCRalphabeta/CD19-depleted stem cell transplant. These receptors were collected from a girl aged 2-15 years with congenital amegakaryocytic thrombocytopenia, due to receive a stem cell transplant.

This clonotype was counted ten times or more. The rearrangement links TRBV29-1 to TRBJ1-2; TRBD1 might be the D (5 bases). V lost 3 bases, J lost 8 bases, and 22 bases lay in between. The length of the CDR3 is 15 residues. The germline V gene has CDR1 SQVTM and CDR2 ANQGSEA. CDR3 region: CSVDRDPWALGGYTF. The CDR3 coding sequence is TGCAGCGTTGATAGGGACCCTTGGGCCTTAGGAGGCTACACCTTC.

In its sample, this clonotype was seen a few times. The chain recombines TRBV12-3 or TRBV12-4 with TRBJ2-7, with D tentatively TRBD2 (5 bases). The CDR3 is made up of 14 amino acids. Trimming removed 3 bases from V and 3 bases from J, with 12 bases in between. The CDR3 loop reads CASSFGPRGYEQYF. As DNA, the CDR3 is TGTGCCAGCAGTTTTGGTCCTCGGGGCTACGAGCAGTACTTC.